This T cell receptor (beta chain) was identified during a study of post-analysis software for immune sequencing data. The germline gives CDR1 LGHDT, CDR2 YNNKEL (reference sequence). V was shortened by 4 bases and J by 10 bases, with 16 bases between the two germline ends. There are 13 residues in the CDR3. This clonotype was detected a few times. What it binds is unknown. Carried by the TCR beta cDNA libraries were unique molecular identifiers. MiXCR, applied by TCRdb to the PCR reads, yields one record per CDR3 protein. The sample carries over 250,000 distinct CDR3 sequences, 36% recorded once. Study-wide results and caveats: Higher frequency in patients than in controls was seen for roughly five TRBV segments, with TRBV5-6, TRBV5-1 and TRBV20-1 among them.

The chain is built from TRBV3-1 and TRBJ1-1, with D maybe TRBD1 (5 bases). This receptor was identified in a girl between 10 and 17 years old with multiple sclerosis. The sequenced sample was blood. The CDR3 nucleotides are TGTGCCAGCAGCCCAGGGACGGGGGGTCGAGCTTTCTTT. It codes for CASSPGTGGRAFF.